A single sample gave rise to the 23 T cell receptor beta chains below, sequenced in a study of T-cell memory formation after mild COVID-19. TCRdb reprocessed the 5' RACE reads via MiXCR and lists one record per CDR3 protein. Altogether roughly 600,000 distinct CDR3 sequences are present, more than 15% being singletons, with the ten largest covering 9.5% to 15%. The sample taken for sequencing was PBMCs or a T cell subset sorted from them (not recorded which). These receptors originate from an adult woman who had mild COVID-19 (a few samples of this study predate the infection). Cell type and time point are not known.

This clonotype was found many times. The chain recombines TRBV3-1 with TRBJ2-4, with D maybe TRBD2 (5 bases). The CDR3 is made up of 15 amino acids. V lost 6 bases and J lost 0, with 12 bases in between. CDR1 is LGHDT, CDR2 YNNKEL, per germline (reference sequence). As DNA, the CDR3 is TGTGCCAGCAGTTATGGACTGCTAGCCAAAAACATTCAGTACTTC. This encodes CASSYGLLAKNIQYF.

The chain carries TRBV19 and TRBJ2-7; 10 bases line up with TRBD1. The length of the CDR3 is 14 residues. Germline V gene data show CDR1 as LNHDA and CDR2 as SQIVND (reference sequence). J lost 3 bases, V lost 3 bases, and 2 bases had no gene match. This chain's CDR3 is CASSMGTGVYEQYF. DNA for the CDR3: TGTGCCAGTAGTATGGGGACAGGGGTCTACGAGCAGTACTTC.

The table lists this clonotype with a few counts. The chain is built from TRBV7-3 and TRBJ2-3; perhaps TRBD2 as D (5 bases). Germline-derived CDR1 and CDR2 are SGHTA and FQGTGA. This CDR3 contains 14 residues. Between the trimmed V and J ends, which lost 2 bases and 6 bases, there was a span of 12 bases. The CDR3 sequence is CASSLLSSRDTQYF. In nucleotides, the CDR3 is TGTGCCAGCAGCTTACTCTCTAGCCGGGATACGCAGTATTTT. The full variable domain, its missing parts supplied by reference TRBV7-3 and TRBJ2-3, is GAGVSQTPSNKVTEKGKYVELRCDPISGHTALYWYRQSLGQGPEFLIYFQGTGAADDSGLPNDRFFAVRPEGSVSTLKIQRTERGDSAVYLCASSLLSSRDTQYFGPGTRLTVL.

A few counts support this clonotype. This chain joins TRBV7-3 and TRBJ2-5, with a possible D match to TRBD2 (6 bases). The V and J ends lost 0 bases and 5 bases respectively, with 10 bases between them. The CDR3 is 14 residues long. CDR1 is SGHTA and CDR2 is FQGTGA in the germline V gene. The CDR3 sequence: CASSLTAGRETQYF. DNA of the CDR3: TGTGCCAGCAGCTTAACGGCGGGACGGGAGACCCAGTACTTC.

This chain links TRBV7-2 with TRBJ2-1; the match to TRBD2 covers 9 bases. V shed 3 bases and J 2 bases; nucleotides not matched to a gene: 5. Per germline, CDR1 SGHTA and CDR2 FQGNSA. The CDR3 runs 16 residues. This CDR3 is CASSFGQRGAYNEQFF. CDR3 nucleotide sequence: TGTGCCAGCAGCTTCGGTCAGCGGGGGGCCTACAATGAGCAGTTCTTC.

In its sample, this clonotype was seen a few times. The gene calls are TRBV9 and TRBJ2-7, with D unresolved. The CDR3 totals 14 residues. V lost 4 bases and J 3 bases, leaving 14 bases between the germline ends. Germline assignment: CDR1 SGDLS and CDR2 YYNGEE. The CDR3 sequence is CASSLASASYEQYF. DNA of the CDR3: TGTGCCAGCAGCTTAGCCTCAGCGAGCTACGAGCAGTACTTC.

This clonotype was seen more than once but under ten times. The chain uses TRBV24-1 and TRBJ2-7; the match to TRBD1 covers 9 bases. The trim removed 4 bases at V and 3 bases at J, leaving 6 bases unmatched. This CDR3 spans 15 amino acids. Per germline, CDR1 KGHDR and CDR2 SFDVKD. The CDR3 nucleotides are TGTGCCACCAGTGACTCGGGACAGGGTGACTACGAGCAGTACTTC. Amino acids: CATSDSGQGDYEQYF.

The V gene is TRBV11-3, the J gene TRBJ2-4; D not certain. This CDR3 contains 13 residues. Trimming pared 9 bases from V and 5 bases from J, leaving 14 bases between. Germline lookup yields CDR1 SGHNT and CDR2 YENEEA. The CDR3 reads CASKKASQNIQYF. CDR3 in DNA: TGTGCCAGTAAAAAGGCCAGCCAAAACATTCAGTACTTC. Full variable domain (rest looked up from reference TRBV11-3 and TRBJ2-4): EAGVVQSPRYKIIEKKQPVAFWCNPISGHNTLYWYLQNLGQGPELLIRYENEEAVDDSQLPKDRFSAERLKGVDSTLKIQPAELGDSAVYLCASKKASQNIQYFGAGTRLSVL.

The J gene is TRBJ1-1, the V gene TRBV6-5; D may be TRBD1 (6 bases). This CDR3 contains 13 residues. V lost 1 base and J lost 6, with 9 bases in between. The germline V gene encodes CDR1 MNHEY and CDR2 SVGAGI. CDR3 amino acids: CASSYWGLAEAFF. As DNA, the CDR3 is TGTGCCAGCAGTTACTGGGGGCTTGCTGAAGCTTTCTTT.

This clonotype was observed a handful of times. The chain is built from TRBV5-1 and TRBJ1-2; TRBD1 aligns across 7 bases. Germline V lookup: CDR1 SGHRS, CDR2 YFSETQ. V lost 2 bases and J lost 8; bases outside the gene matches: 9. The CDR3 contains 14 residues. CDR3 sequence (DNA): TGCGCCAGCAGCTTCTCCACAGGGGACAACGGCTACACCTTC. Its translation: CASSFSTGDNGYTF.

This clonotype occurred once. J is TRBJ2-3 and V is TRBV24-1; no definite D call. The CDR3 extends over 12 amino acids. The V gene's germline CDR1 is KGHDR and CDR2 SFDVKD. V shed 4 bases and J shed 8 bases, with 9 bases lying between them. The CDR3 loop is CATSDRLGTQYF. CDR3 nucleotides: TGTGCCACCAGTGACCGCCTCGGTACGCAGTATTTT.

This clonotype was seen only a few times. The chain recombines TRBV15 with TRBJ1-2; the D is unclear. This CDR3 comprises 14 residues. Trimming stripped 0 bases from V and 6 bases from J, with 11 bases between. Germline V gene data show CDR1 as LNHNV and CDR2 as YYDKDF (reference sequence). DNA for the CDR3: TGTGCCACCAGCAGAGATTTGGAGGGTAATGGCTACACCTTC. This encodes CATSRDLEGNGYTF.

This clonotype was found a few times. J is TRBJ1-4 and V is TRBV5-1; D is unclear. Germline loops: CDR1 SGHRS, CDR2 YFSETQ. Trimming took 2 bases from V and 3 from J, leaving 5 bases between them. The CDR3 length is 13 residues. The CDR3 loop is CASSFTANEKLFF. CDR3 bases: TGCGCCAGCAGCTTTACAGCTAATGAAAAACTGTTTTTT.

The table lists this clonotype with a few counts. The rearrangement joins TRBV5-6 to TRBJ1-1, with D tentatively TRBD1 (6 bases). V gave up 4 bases and J gave up 0 bases, with 16 bases separating them. The CDR3 contains 16 residues. The germline gives CDR1 SGHDT, CDR2 YYEEEE. For the CDR3, the DNA is TGTGCCAGCAGCCGGCCAGGGGTGAGTTTGAACACTGAAGCTTTCTTT. Protein: CASSRPGVSLNTEAFF. Full variable domain (remainder filled in from reference TRBV5-6 and TRBJ1-1): DAGVTQSPTHLIKTRGQQVTLRCSPKSGHDTVSWYQQALGQGPQFIFQYYEEEERQRGNFPDRFSGHQFPNYSSELNVNALLLGDSALYLCASSRPGVSLNTEAFFGQGTRLTVV.

The chain joins TRBV6-6 to TRBJ1-6; D perhaps matches TRBD1 (6 bases). From germline, CDR1 is MNHNY and CDR2 SVGAGI (reference sequence). The CDR3 contains 18 residues. V was pared by 9 bases and J by 9 bases, with 30 bases between. The CDR3 DNA follows: TGTGCCAGTACGGGGGGGCTTACCCCAGGGATCTCGCGTTCACCCCTCCACTTT. As protein: CASTGGLTPGISRSPLHF.

The chain has TRBV7-2 and TRBJ2-7, with 8 bases lining up with TRBD2. CDR1 and CDR2 (germline): SGHTA, FQGNSA. This CDR3 has 15 residues. V was clipped by 2 bases and J by 2 bases; unmatched bases: 5. The DNA for the CDR3 is TGTGCCAGCAGCTTAAGGAGCGGGGGCCCCTACGAGCAGTACTTC. Translation gives CASSLRSGGPYEQYF.

The chain is built from TRBV19 and TRBJ1-2; 9 bases match TRBD1. Trimming cost V 6 bases and J 3 bases; bases outside gene matches: 11. The length of the CDR3 is 16 residues. Germline assignment: CDR1 LNHDA and CDR2 SQIVND (reference sequence). The chain's CDR3 is CASRKRTGGLDYGYTF. The CDR3 nucleotides read TGTGCCAGTAGAAAGAGAACAGGGGGCCTCGACTATGGCTACACCTTC.

The rearrangement links TRBV7-2 to TRBJ1-2; D possibly corresponds to TRBD1 (5 bases). Germline CDR1 is SGHTA and CDR2 is FQGNSA. The CDR3 spans 14 residues. Trimming cost V 1 base and J 4 bases, with 10 bases left between them. CDR3 amino acids: CASSLGGEGYGYTF. Written as DNA, the CDR3 is TGTGCCAGCAGCTTAGGGGGCGAGGGCTATGGCTACACCTTC.

The V call is TRBV7-9, the J call TRBJ2-1; TRBD2 matches at 15 bases. Trimming removed 10 bases from V and 8 bases from J; junction bases left unmatched: 12. The CDR3 covers 16 residues. In germline, CDR1 is SEHNR, CDR2 FQNEAQ (reference sequence). CDR3 bases: TGTGCCACTGCGCCACTCGGACTAGCGGGAGGGCATGAGCAGTTCTTC. Residues: CATAPLGLAGGHEQFF.

The V call is TRBV12-3 or TRBV12-4, the J call TRBJ1-1; D is ambiguous. The CDR3 sequence is 14 residues long. Trimming left V 5 bases short and J 4 bases short, with 14 bases between. CDR3 nucleotides: TGTGCCAGCAGTCACGCCGGGTTGAGCACTGAAGCTTTCTTT. This translates into CASSHAGLSTEAFF.

V usage is TRBV4-1 and J usage is TRBJ2-5; 7 positions agree with TRBD1. Trimming took 4 bases from V and 2 from J; bases not matched to a gene: 10. The CDR3 contains 16 residues. Germline CDR1 is MGHRA and CDR2 is YSYEKL. CDR3 DNA sequence: TGCGCCAGCAGCCCCGGGGCAGGGACAGCTCAAGAGACCCAGTACTTC. Translation gives CASSPGAGTAQETQYF.

This chain joins TRBV12-5 and TRBJ2-3; D gene uncertain. V lost 1 base and J 3 bases, leaving 8 bases between the germline ends. This CDR3 has 14 amino acids. Germline lookup yields CDR1 LGHNT and CDR2 FRNRAP. The CDR3, as DNA: TGTGCTAGTGGTTTGGACGGTCGAACAGATACGCAGTATTTT. Amino acid sequence: CASGLDGRTDTQYF.

The CDR3, as DNA: TGTGCCAGCAGCCCGTCGGGCGGGGGGCGGTACAATGAGCAGTTCTTC. It is translated as CASSPSGGGRYNEQFF. The chain links TRBV9 to TRBJ2-1; 8 bases are shared with TRBD2. There are 16 residues in the CDR3. Unmatched junction bases numbered 10, after V lost 4 bases and J lost 4 bases. Per germline, CDR1 SGDLS and CDR2 YYNGEE.